This passage covers 5 T cell receptor beta chains from one sample sequenced in a study of blood T cell repertoires in COVID-19. The table came from immunoSEQ multiplex PCR; TCRdb's copy has only in-frame clones and leaves some out. The sample shows roughly 77,000 clones, more than 80% of them seen only once. Source material: peripheral blood. Receptors were obtained from a woman of 80 years or more with active COVID-19.

The V gene is TRBV6-2 or TRBV6-3, the J gene TRBJ2-7; TRBD2 matches at 8 bases. The germline CDR1 and CDR2 sequences are MNHEY and SVGEGT. CDR3 length: 16 amino acids. V was pared by 2 bases and J by 0 bases, with 6 bases of the junction left unmatched. DNA for the CDR3: TGTGCCAGCAGTTACGGAAGCGGGAGAGGCTCCTACGAGCAGTACTTC. This codes for CASSYGSGRGSYEQYF.

The gene calls are TRBV6-5 and TRBJ1-1; no reliable D call. The CDR3 contains 13 residues. Germline V lookup: CDR1 MNHEY, CDR2 SVGAGI. Deletions cut 6 bases from V and 6 bases from J, with 14 bases between. CDR3 nucleotide sequence: TGTGCCAGCAGCCCCTCTTCCGTCCCTGAAGCTTTCTTT. Encoded protein: CASSPSSVPEAFF.

The gene calls are TRBV6-2 or TRBV6-3 and TRBJ1-2; D gene ambiguous. Germline assignment: CDR1 MNHEY and CDR2 SVGEGT. This CDR3 has 14 amino acids. V lost 3 bases to trimming and J lost 0 bases, with 8 bases between them. The CDR3 nucleotides read TGTGCCAGCAGTTATTTTAGTACTAACTATGGCTACACCTTC. It translates to CASSYFSTNYGYTF.

The rearrangement uses TRBV18 and TRBJ1-3; D possibly corresponds to TRBD1 (6 bases). V gave up 3 bases and J gave up 4 bases, with 10 bases separating them. Germline V lookup: CDR1 KGHSH, CDR2 LQKENI. The CDR3 loop spans 14 amino acids. The CDR3 nucleotides read TGTGCCAGCTCACCTCCGGGGACAGGAAACACCATATATTTT. It yields the protein CASSPPGTGNTIYF. Combining the CDR3 with reference TRBV18 and TRBJ1-3 gives the whole variable domain NAGVMQNPRHLVRRRGQEARLRCSPMKGHSHVYWYRQLPEEGLKFMVYLQKENIIDESGMPKERFSAEFPKEGPSILRIQQVVRGDSAAYFCASSPPGTGNTIYFGEGSWLTVV.

This chain joins TRBV7-7 and TRBJ2-2; no clear D. The CDR3 consists of 13 residues. Germline V gene data show CDR1 as SSHAT and CDR2 as FNYEAQ (reference sequence). V lost 5 bases and J 7 bases, leaving 11 bases between the germline ends. The CDR3 nucleotides are TGTGCCAGCAGCCAGGTGGCTGGCGGGGAGCTGTTTTTT. It yields the protein CASSQVAGGELFF.